These 19 T cell receptor beta chains were sequenced from one sample in a study of shared clonotypes between healthy human individuals. Sequencing used immunoSEQ multiplex PCR; TCRdb keeps in-frame clones, though not all of them. The sample lists around 450,000 clones, around 79% seen once, with less than 15% in the top ten. Input material: PBMCs. The receptors stem from a woman aged 40 to 49 in good health. Some clones in this sample may be carry-over from other donors' samples.

The chain uses TRBV30 and TRBJ1-2; TRBD1 is a possible D gene (6 bases). V was trimmed by 7 bases and J by 8 bases, leaving 14 bases between them. CDR3 size: 11 residues. The germline CDR1 and CDR2 sequences are GTSNPN and SVGIG (reference sequence). DNA for the CDR3: TGTGCCTCCTCACAGGGAGTCGGCTACACCTTC. It encodes CASSQGVGYTF.

The chain carries TRBV19 and TRBJ2-1; the D is unclear. The CDR3 runs to 14 residues. V lost 1 base and J lost 8, with 12 bases in between. In germline, CDR1 is LNHDA, CDR2 SQIVND (reference sequence). CDR3 nucleotides: TGTGCCAGTAGTATAGGGAAGCAGTCCGATGAGCAGTTCTTC. It codes for CASSIGKQSDEQFF.

The chain joins TRBV18 to TRBJ2-3, with TRBD2 matching over 8 bases. The trim removed 4 bases at V and 6 bases at J, leaving 9 bases unmatched. The CDR3 spans 15 residues. Germline V lookup: CDR1 KGHSH, CDR2 LQKENI. CDR3 amino acids: CASSQDSGAPDTQYF. The CDR3 DNA sequence: TGTGCCAGCTCACAGGATAGCGGGGCCCCGGATACGCAGTATTTT.

The chain carries TRBV5-1 and TRBJ2-1; TRBD1 agrees at 12 bases. Germline V gene lookup returns CDR1 SGHRS and CDR2 YFSETQ. The CDR3 consists of 16 residues. The V gene end was trimmed by 4 bases and the J gene end by 8 bases; junction bases not matched to a gene: 10. CDR3 amino acids: CASSRTGTGGIYEQFF. CDR3 nucleotides: TGCGCCAGCAGCCGGACCGGGACAGGGGGCATCTATGAGCAGTTCTTC.

The chain couples TRBV7-2 to TRBJ2-7; 7 bases agree with TRBD2. The length of the CDR3 is 16 residues. From germline, CDR1 is SGHTA and CDR2 FQGNSA. V lost 5 bases to trimming and J lost 5 bases; unmatched junction nucleotides: 15. The CDR3 sequence is CASSPDPAGVTHEQYF. DNA of the CDR3: TGTGCCAGCAGCCCCGATCCGGCGGGAGTTACTCACGAGCAGTACTTC.

The chain employs TRBV5-4 and TRBJ1-1; D is uncertain. The V and J ends lost 0 bases and 1 base respectively, with 7 bases between them. Per germline, CDR1 SGHNT and CDR2 YYREEE (reference sequence). The CDR3 sequence is 14 residues long. The CDR3 region is CASSLGAGNTEAFF. CDR3 bases: TGTGCCAGCAGCTTGGGAGCAGGGAACACTGAAGCTTTCTTT.

The chain employs TRBV7-9 and TRBJ2-1, with D tentatively TRBD1 (5 bases). The V end was cut by 3 bases, the J end by 6 bases, with 12 bases between. Germline V gene sequence: CDR1 SEHNR, CDR2 FQNEAQ (reference sequence). The CDR3 is made up of 14 amino acids. CDR3 loop: CASSFKQDLNEQFF. In DNA form, the CDR3 reads TGTGCCAGCAGCTTTAAACAGGACCTCAATGAGCAGTTCTTC.

The chain links TRBV19 to TRBJ2-5; 11 nucleotides align to TRBD1. CDR3 size: 15 residues. Germline CDR1 reads LNHDA; CDR2 reads SQIVND (reference sequence). J gave up 4 bases and V 3 bases, and 4 bases lay outside the gene matches. The CDR3 here is CASSMGQGGRETQYF. For the CDR3, the DNA is TGTGCCAGTAGTATGGGACAGGGGGGGAGAGAGACCCAGTACTTC.

This chain connects TRBV4-3 to TRBJ2-7; no definite D call. Germline V CDR1 and CDR2: LGHNA, YSLEER. CDR3 length: 13 amino acids. Trimming pared 4 bases from V and 6 bases from J, leaving 13 bases between. The CDR3 spells CASSRTVSSEQYF. The CDR3 bases are TGCGCCAGCAGCCGGACGGTTTCGTCCGAGCAGTACTTC.

The rearrangement joins TRBV7-9 to TRBJ2-5; either TRBD1 or TRBD2 may supply D (5 bases each). The CDR3 runs to 14 residues. Per the germline V gene, CDR1 is SEHNR and CDR2 is FQNEAQ (reference sequence). V dropped 5 bases and J dropped 1 base, with 11 bases sitting between them. CDR3 in amino acids: CASSRRGSQETQYF. DNA for the CDR3: TGTGCCAGCAGCCGACGGGGCAGCCAAGAGACCCAGTACTTC.

The chain is built from TRBV5-1 and TRBJ2-2, with D perhaps matching TRBD2 (7 bases). Trimming removed 2 bases at V and 4 bases at J, with 15 bases between. Germline V CDR1 and CDR2: SGHRS, YFSETQ. The CDR3 covers 16 residues. CDR3 amino acids: CASSLRGAQVTGELFF. The DNA for the CDR3 is TGCGCCAGCAGCTTACGGGGGGCGCAGGTCACCGGGGAGCTGTTTTTT.

This chain connects TRBV5-4 to TRBJ2-5; D might be TRBD1 (6 bases). The J call may be faulty, since TRBJ2-7 better matches the DNA end. There are 13 residues in the CDR3. From germline, CDR1 is SGHNT and CDR2 YYREEE (reference sequence). The CDR3 DNA is TGTGCCAGCCGGATAGGGGGTACCTACGAGCAGTACTTC. Amino acids: CASRIGGTYEQYF.

The V gene is TRBV9, the J gene TRBJ2-5, with 13 bases that match TRBD2. Trimming took 4 bases from V and 5 from J; bases not matched to a gene: 8. The V gene's germline CDR1 is SGDLS and CDR2 YYNGEE. This CDR3 comprises 16 residues. The CDR3 loop reads CASSLTGTSGIETQYF. The CDR3 DNA follows: TGTGCCAGCAGCTTGACCGGGACTAGCGGGATTGAGACCCAGTACTTC.

The rearrangement uses TRBV30 and TRBJ2-2, with 8 bases matching TRBD1. Per the germline V gene, CDR1 is GTSNPN and CDR2 is SVGIG (reference sequence). The trim removed 0 bases at V and 8 bases at J, leaving 8 bases unmatched. The CDR3 runs to 15 residues. The CDR3 protein is CAWSVPQGGTGELFF. In DNA form, the CDR3 reads TGTGCCTGGAGTGTACCACAGGGGGGTACTGGGGAGCTGTTTTTT.

The V and J genes are TRBV28 and TRBJ2-2, with 10 bases that match TRBD2. Germline CDR1 and CDR2: MDHEN and SYDVKM. The V segment lost 5 bases and the J segment 0 bases; nucleotides outside the gene matches: 6. The CDR3 loop spans 17 amino acids. CDR3 DNA: TGTGCCAGCAGTCCTCTAGCGGGAGAGGCGAACACCGGGGAGCTGTTTTTT. Protein: CASSPLAGEANTGELFF.

As concerns this clone: This specimen includes other DNA sequences encoding the same CDR3. This chain uses TRBV7-2 with TRBJ2-3; D gene ambiguous. The CDR3 consists of 14 residues. From germline, CDR1 is SGHTA and CDR2 FQGNSA. V was trimmed by 1 base and J by 2 bases, leaving 7 bases between them. The CDR3 reads CASSLDGNTDTQYF. The DNA for the CDR3 is TGTGCCAGCAGCTTAGATGGGAACACAGATACGCAGTATTTT.

This rearrangement joins TRBV7-2 to TRBJ2-2; D remains unclear. V dropped 5 bases and J dropped 7 bases, with 11 bases sitting between them. This CDR3 is 13 amino acids long. Germline values: CDR1 SGHTA, CDR2 FQGNSA. The CDR3 here is CASSKDQGGELFF. CDR3 nucleotide sequence: TGTGCCAGCAGCAAGGATCAAGGCGGGGAGCTGTTTTTT.

The rearrangement joins TRBV7-8 to TRBJ1-2, with TRBD1 matching over 7 bases. The CDR3 sequence is 17 residues long. From germline, CDR1 is SGHVS and CDR2 FQNEAQ. The V gene end was trimmed by 7 bases and the J gene end by 2 bases; junction bases not matched to a gene: 16. The CDR3 region has the DNA TGTGCCAGCACCCGGGACAGAGCCAGATTACTAAACTATGGCTACACCTTC. Translation: CASTRDRARLLNYGYTF.

The chain carries TRBV5-5 and TRBJ2-5, with TRBD2 identical over 12 bases. The CDR3 loop spans 17 amino acids. CDR1 is SGHKS, CDR2 YYEKEE, per germline (reference sequence). V trimming: 4 bases; J trimming: 4 bases; junction bases outside the gene matches: 11. The CDR3 here is CASSERYRGLAGETQYF. The CDR3 DNA sequence: TGTGCCAGCAGCGAAAGATACCGGGGACTAGCGGGAGAGACCCAGTACTTC. Full variable domain (missing parts from reference TRBV5-5 and TRBJ2-5): DAGVTQSPTHLIKTRGQQVTLRCSPISGHKSVSWYQQVLGQGPQFIFQYYEKEERGRGNFPDRFSARQFPNYSSELNVNALLLGDSALYLCASSERYRGLAGETQYFGPGTRLLVL.